One sample yielded the 17 T cell receptor beta chains listed below, sequenced in a study of T cell changes during pregnancy in multiple sclerosis. The table came from immunoSEQ multiplex PCR; TCRdb's copy has only in-frame clones and leaves some out. The data contain about 57,000 clones, 90% to 95% of them singletons. The sequencing used CD4+ T cells from peripheral blood mononuclear cells, collected in the second trimester of pregnancy. The source of these receptors is a female donor with multiple sclerosis, enrolled in a pregnancy study.

This clone has more than one count but fewer than ten. V usage is TRBV30 and J usage is TRBJ1-5; D is ambiguous. The germline V gene encodes CDR1 GTSNPN and CDR2 SVGIG (reference sequence). This CDR3 region has 13 residues. Trimming shortened V by 2 bases and J by 4 bases, and 9 bases separated the two germline ends. The CDR3 reads CAWSNAGNQPQHF. CDR3 nucleotide sequence: TGTGCCTGGAGTAACGCGGGAAATCAGCCCCAGCATTTT.

The chain combines TRBV28 with TRBJ2-3; TRBD2 aligns across 9 bases. The CDR3 covers 15 residues. CDR1 MDHEN and CDR2 SYDVKM come from the germline V gene. J was trimmed by 2 bases and V by 5 bases; bases with no gene match: 5. The CDR3: CASSPPSGVTDTQYF. The CDR3 DNA sequence: TGTGCCAGCAGTCCTCCTAGCGGGGTCACAGATACGCAGTATTTT.

The rearrangement joins TRBV5-1 to TRBJ1-1, with TRBD1 as a possible D gene (6 bases). Trimming took off 2 bases at V and 3 bases at J, with 11 bases between the two ends. The CDR3 extends over 14 amino acids. The V gene's germline CDR1 is SGHRS and CDR2 YFSETQ. CDR3 sequence: CASSFQGKDTEAFF. CDR3 coding DNA: TGCGCCAGCAGCTTCCAGGGGAAGGACACTGAAGCTTTCTTT.

The chain carries TRBV7-2 and TRBJ1-1; 9 bases agree with TRBD1. CDR1 is SGHTA, CDR2 FQGNSA, per germline. This CDR3 spans 14 amino acids. With 3 bases clipped from V and 4 bases from J, the junction kept 3 bases outside the gene matches. DNA for the CDR3: TGTGCCAGCAGCTTCACAGGGGGCGGCACTGAAGCTTTCTTT. Protein product: CASSFTGGGTEAFF.

J is TRBJ2-5 and V is TRBV6-1; 11 bases map to TRBD1. This CDR3 contains 14 residues. Germline V gene data show CDR1 as MNHNS and CDR2 as SASEGT. V trimming: 2 bases; J trimming: 7 bases; junction bases outside the gene matches: 3. The CDR3, as DNA: TGTGCCAGCAGTGAATTGGGACAGGGGGGGACCCAGTACTTC. This gives the protein CASSELGQGGTQYF.

The chain has TRBV7-6 and TRBJ1-2; 9 bases are shared with TRBD1. The V gene end was trimmed by 1 base and the J gene end by 3 bases; junction bases not matched to a gene: 3. Germline V lookup: CDR1 SGHVS, CDR2 FNYEAQ. This CDR3 region has 15 residues. CDR3 protein: CASSLGTGGDYGYTF. In DNA form, the CDR3 reads TGTGCCAGCAGCTTAGGTACAGGGGGCGACTATGGCTACACCTTC.

This clone has only a few counts. The chain couples TRBV6-1 to TRBJ1-6; a weak D match, TRBD1 (5 bases). Germline V CDR1 and CDR2: MNHNS, SASEGT. Trimming removed 6 bases at V and 10 bases at J, with 13 bases between. The CDR3 consists of 13 residues. The DNA for the CDR3 is TGTGCCAGCAGGGGCAGGGAAGGGTCACCCCTCCACTTT. Its translation: CASRGREGSPLHF.

Here the CDR3 reads CASSNRVTGELFF. Here the CDR3 DNA reads TGTGCCAGCAGTAACAGGGTCACCGGGGAGCTGTTTTTT. The gene calls are TRBV27 and TRBJ2-2; D is perhaps TRBD1 (6 bases). Germline V CDR1 and CDR2: MNHEY, SMNVEV (reference sequence). The CDR3 is 13 residues long. Trimming took 5 bases from V and 4 from J, leaving 8 bases between them.

J is TRBJ2-1 and V is TRBV6-1, with D perhaps matching TRBD2 (6 bases). CDR1 is MNHNS, CDR2 SASEGT, per germline. V lost 7 bases and J lost 9, with 16 bases in between. The CDR3 covers 13 residues. CDR3 sequence reads: CASTVTSSGEQFF. The CDR3 coding sequence is TGTGCCAGCACCGTGACTAGTTCTGGTGAGCAGTTCTTC.

This clone was detected a few times. The chain has TRBV25-1 and TRBJ1-3; D perhaps matches TRBD1 (5 bases). Between the trimmed V and J ends, which lost 6 bases and 1 base, there was a span of 10 bases. The CDR3 runs 14 residues. Germline V gene sequence: CDR1 MGHDK, CDR2 SYGVNS. The CDR3 DNA follows: TGTGCCAGCAGAGACTCAGGGTCTGGAAACACCATATATTTT. This sequence encodes CASRDSGSGNTIYF.

The chain employs TRBV29-1 and TRBJ2-3; TRBD2 aligns across 12 bases. V gave up 4 bases and J gave up 4 bases; unmatched junction bases: 3. The germline gives CDR1 SQVTM, CDR2 ANQGSEA. This CDR3 region has 14 residues. The CDR3 protein is CSVGLAGVPDTQYF. CDR3 in DNA: TGCAGCGTTGGACTAGCGGGAGTTCCAGATACGCAGTATTTT.

The CDR3 DNA follows: TGTGCCAGCAGGGGGGGACTTAACACTGAAGCTTTCTTT. Its translation: CASRGGLNTEAFF. V gene TRBV2 combines with J gene TRBJ1-1; D is possibly TRBD1 (5 bases). Trimming shortened V by 6 bases and J by 2 bases, and 10 bases separated the two germline ends. The CDR3 is made up of 13 amino acids. Germline values: CDR1 SNHLY, CDR2 FYNNEI.

This chain uses TRBV5-1 with TRBJ2-3; D gene ambiguous. V was clipped by 1 base and J by 4 bases, with 7 bases between them. The V gene's germline CDR1 is SGHRS and CDR2 YFSETQ. The CDR3 covers 13 residues. The CDR3 sequence: CASSLSVSDTQYF. The CDR3 DNA reads as TGCGCCAGCAGCTTGAGCGTTTCAGATACGCAGTATTTT.

V and J are TRBV6-4 and TRBJ1-4; D is unresolved. The CDR3 consists of 18 residues. Germline-derived CDR1 and CDR2 are MRHNA and SNTAGT. Trimming left V 2 bases short and J 0 bases short, with 16 bases between. The CDR3 loop reads CASSDAGSTRATNEKLFF. The CDR3 bases are TGTGCCAGCAGTGACGCCGGCAGCACCCGGGCAACTAATGAAAAACTGTTTTTT.

The chain joins TRBV7-9 to TRBJ2-3; perhaps TRBD1 as D (6 bases). The CDR3 runs to 12 residues. CDR1 SEHNR and CDR2 FQNEAQ come from the germline V gene (reference sequence). The V end lost 5 bases, the J end lost 6 bases, and 9 bases lay between the germline ends. As DNA, the CDR3 is TGTGCCAGCAGCCCTAGGGGGGATACGCAGTATTTT. Translated: CASSPRGDTQYF.

Only a few counts were recorded for this clone. The CDR3 loop reads CASSETGGPVAFF. DNA of the CDR3: TGTGCCAGCAGCGAAACAGGGGGACCAGTAGCTTTCTTT. The J gene is TRBJ1-1, the V gene TRBV6-1; 8 bases align to TRBD1. Per the germline V gene, CDR1 is MNHNS and CDR2 is SASEGT. The CDR3 extends over 13 amino acids. V dropped 6 bases and J dropped 10; count of bases not matched to a gene: 10.

The chain is built from TRBV30 and TRBJ2-5, with D uncertain. CDR3 length: 13 amino acids. Germline V gene data show CDR1 as GTSNPN and CDR2 as SVGIG (reference sequence). V gave up 6 bases and J gave up 0 bases, with 11 bases separating them. The CDR3, as DNA: TGTGCCTGCTTACTACGGAACCAAGAGACCCAGTACTTC. This encodes CACLLRNQETQYF.